The source of this TCR beta chain is a study of T-cell reconstitution after alpha-beta-depleted transplantation in children. Preparation of the TCRbeta library involved a method that used unique molecular identifiers. TCRdb reprocessed the PCR reads with MiXCR, giving one entry per CDR3 protein. The sample contains roughly 350,000 distinct CDR3 sequences, approximately 10% of which appear only once. This clonotype was seen ten or more times. Trimming pared 1 base from V and 0 bases from J, leaving 10 bases between. Germline CDR1 LGHNA, CDR2 YSLEER. The CDR3 runs to 15 residues. V is TRBV4-3 and J is TRBJ2-7, with a weak D call TRBD2 (5 bases). The sample was PBMCs from the stem cell graft donor, taken from the stem cell graft. The TCR was taken from a human donor who donated a stem cell graft to a child with acute lymphoblastic leukemia. The CDR3 nucleotides are TGCGCCAGCAGCCAAGGAGCGGAGAGCTCCTACGAGCAGTACTTC. Its protein is CASSQGAESSYEQYF.